A single TCR beta chain is shown here with its context. Its target is not known. This entry belongs to a study of cytomegalovirus exposure and HLA in healthy donors. General study results and limits: There was a cluster of highly shared sequence variants that was likely a sequencing artifact.

PCR involved 60 Vbeta and 13 Jbeta primers. Data came from immunoSEQ multiplex PCR; TCRdb stores just in-frame clones and leaves some out. This sample has 150,000 to 250,000 clones, with 75% to 85% found just once. Germline V gene sequence: CDR1 MNHEY, CDR2 SMNVEV (reference sequence). With V trimmed by 5 bases and J by 7 bases, 11 bases remained unmatched. The CDR3 consists of 16 residues. J is TRBJ1-6 and V is TRBV27; the match to TRBD1 covers 7 bases. The receptor was isolated from a woman aged 45-59 years in good health and CMV-seropositive. The sample was PBMCs. CDR3 loop: CASSPRQGLGNSPLHF. CDR3 nucleotides: TGTGCCAGCAGTCCACGACAGGGTCTGGGGAATTCACCCCTCCACTTT.